Included here is one TCR beta chain sequence, with context. With 60 Vbeta and 13 Jbeta primers, the PCR was carried out. Sequencing was performed with immunoSEQ multiplex PCR; in TCRdb, only in-frame clones are kept and a portion is missing. The sample shows 150,000 to 200,000 clones, around 88% of them seen only once. The entry originates in a study of cytomegalovirus exposure and HLA in healthy donors. Germline V gene lookup returns CDR1 SGHTA and CDR2 FQGNSA. The length of the CDR3 is 13 residues. V lost 5 bases and J lost 10, with 15 bases in between. This receptor was taken from a man between 40 and 49 years old in good health and CMV-seropositive. The material sequenced was PBMCs. The rearrangement joins TRBV7-2 to TRBJ2-1; TRBD1 might be the D (5 bases). The CDR3 DNA reads as TGTGCCAGCAGCCTCAGACAGTGGTTGGAGCAGTTCTTC. Residues: CASSLRQWLEQFF.